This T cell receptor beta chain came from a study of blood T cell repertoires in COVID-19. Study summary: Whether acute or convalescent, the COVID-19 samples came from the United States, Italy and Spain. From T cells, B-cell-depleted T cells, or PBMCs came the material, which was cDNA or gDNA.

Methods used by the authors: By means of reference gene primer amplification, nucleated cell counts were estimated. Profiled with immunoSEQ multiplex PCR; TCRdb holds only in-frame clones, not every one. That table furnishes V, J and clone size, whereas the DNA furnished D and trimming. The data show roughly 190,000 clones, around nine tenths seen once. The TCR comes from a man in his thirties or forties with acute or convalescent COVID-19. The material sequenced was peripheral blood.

For the CDR3, the DNA is TGCGCCAGCAGCCTCGGACAGCTGTTGATGAACACTGAAGCTTTCTTT. Its translation: CASSLGQLLMNTEAFF. The V call is TRBV5-1, the J call TRBJ1-1; a weak D match, TRBD1 (6 bases). This CDR3 has 16 amino acids. The V end lost 4 bases, the J end lost 0 bases, and 16 bases lay between the germline ends. The germline gives CDR1 SGHRS, CDR2 YFSETQ.